One sample yielded the 24 T cell receptor beta chains listed below, sequenced in a study of breast tumors, draining lymph nodes, adjacent tissues. In TCRdb, the multiplex PCR reads were re-called with MiXCR into one record per CDR3 protein. The profile shows approximately 200,000 distinct CDR3 sequences, roughly 31% of them singletons. Breast cancer patients provided tissue from their axillary draining lymph nodes. The material sequenced was axillary lymph node tissue. The origin of the receptors is a female donor with breast cancer. Some clones in this sample may be carry-over from other donors' samples.

The gene calls are TRBV24-1 and TRBJ2-1; TRBD1 matches 10 bases. V was pared by 6 bases and J by 9 bases, with 7 bases of the junction left unmatched. This CDR3 has 14 amino acids. Germline CDR1 reads KGHDR; CDR2 reads SFDVKD. CDR3 DNA: TGTGCCACCAGTAGGGACAGGGGAGGAGGTGAGCAGTTCTTC. Its translation: CATSRDRGGGEQFF.

This clonotype was counted at least ten times. The V call is TRBV4-2, the J call TRBJ2-3; D possibly corresponds to TRBD2 (6 bases). Per germline, CDR1 LGHNA and CDR2 YNFKEQ. The ends were cut back, 4 bases at V and 1 base at J, with 12 bases in the middle. The CDR3 loop spans 15 amino acids. The DNA for the CDR3 is TGTGCCAGCAGCCCGGGACTCCTAGGCACAGATACGCAGTATTTT. It codes for CASSPGLLGTDTQYF.

In this sample, this clonotype turned up many times. A much bigger clone sits one base away, suggesting this may be a read error. The chain is built from TRBV20-1 and TRBJ1-6; a weak D match, TRBD1 (5 bases). There are 12 residues in the CDR3. Looked up from germline, CDR1 is DFQATT and CDR2 is SNEGSKA (reference sequence). The CDR3 here is CSAGQGESPPHF. CDR3 bases: TGCAGTGCTGGCCAGGGAGAATCACCCCCCCACTTT.

The genes are TRBV20-1 and TRBJ1-5; 10 nucleotides align to TRBD1. V was clipped by 1 base and J by 2 bases; unmatched bases: 5. The CDR3 sequence is 16 residues long. The germline V gene encodes CDR1 DFQATT and CDR2 SNEGSKA (reference sequence). The CDR3 nucleotides are TGCAGTGCTAGAGTTAGCGGGACAGGGGGCAATCAGCCCCAGCATTTT. Translating gives CSARVSGTGGNQPQHF.

The sample holds many counts of this clonotype. CDR3 sequence reads: CASSYQSRNNNSPLHF. Written as DNA, the CDR3 is TGTGCCAGCAGTTACCAGTCCCGGAATAATAATTCACCCCTCCACTTT. V usage is TRBV6-5 and J usage is TRBJ1-6; D not resolved. Trimming removed 2 bases at V and 5 bases at J, with 13 bases between. The CDR3 is 16 residues long. Looked up from germline, CDR1 is MNHEY and CDR2 is SVGAGI.

This clonotype appeared many times. The CDR3 loop is CASSLEAGGASKNIQYF. In DNA, the CDR3 is TGTGCCAGCAGCTTAGAGGCAGGGGGCGCTTCCAAAAACATTCAGTACTTC. This sequence joins TRBV7-9 and TRBJ2-4, with TRBD1 identical over 8 bases. The CDR3 has 17 amino acids. V was pared by 1 base and J by 2 bases, with 7 bases of the junction left unmatched. Germline-derived CDR1 and CDR2 are SEHNR and FQNEAQ (reference sequence).

This clonotype was counted at least ten times. The chain combines TRBV20-1 with TRBJ2-3; possibly TRBD1 or TRBD2 for D (5 bases each). Germline V gene sequence: CDR1 DFQATT, CDR2 SNEGSKA (reference sequence). This CDR3 spans 13 amino acids. V was shortened by 1 base and J by 6 bases, with 11 bases between the two germline ends. CDR3 sequence reads: CSARGPGHDTQYF. In DNA form, the CDR3 reads TGCAGTGCTAGAGGGCCGGGGCACGATACGCAGTATTTT.

This clonotype showed up many times. This chain uses TRBV5-5 with TRBJ1-2; no clear D. CDR1 and CDR2 from the germline V gene are SGHKS and YYEKEE (reference sequence). The CDR3 is 12 amino acids. Trimming took off 3 bases at V and 4 bases at J, with 7 bases between the two ends. The DNA for the CDR3 is TGTGCCAGCAGCTCGTTTTTCTATGGCTACACCTTC. Protein product: CASSSFFYGYTF. The variable domain in full, completed from reference TRBV5-5 and TRBJ1-2, reads DAGVTQSPTHLIKTRGQQVTLRCSPISGHKSVSWYQQVLGQGPQFIFQYYEKEERGRGNFPDRFSARQFPNYSSELNVNALLLGDSALYLCASSSFFYGYTFGSGTRLTVV.

Of note for this clonotype: This may be a read error: a much more frequent sequence differs by one nucleotide. The rearrangement uses TRBV3-1 and TRBJ1-2; D not certain. In germline, CDR1 is LGHDT, CDR2 YNNKEL (reference sequence). The CDR3 is 13 residues long. CDR3 loop: CASGRLGIYGHTF. Written as DNA, the CDR3 is TGTGCCAGCGGCCGGTTAGGGATCTATGGCCACACCTTC.

The V gene is TRBV27, the J gene TRBJ2-6; a weak D match, TRBD1 (6 bases). The CDR3 is made up of 16 amino acids. V lost 10 bases, J lost 0 bases, and 16 bases lay in between. Looked up from germline, CDR1 is MNHEY and CDR2 is SMNVEV (reference sequence). The CDR3 loop reads CATRGGESSGANVLTF. The CDR3 coding sequence is TGTGCCACCAGGGGTGGGGAGAGCTCTGGGGCCAACGTCCTGACTTTC.

As for this clonotype: This may be a read error: a much more frequent sequence differs by one nucleotide. The chain carries TRBV7-2 and TRBJ1-2, with D possibly matching TRBD1 (5 bases). This CDR3 spans 13 amino acids. Germline assignment: CDR1 SGHTA and CDR2 FQGNSA. The germline V and J ends were trimmed by 0 bases and 13 bases, with 15 bases remaining between them. Here the CDR3 DNA reads TGTGCCAGCAGCTTAGCGACAGACTATGGCCGCACCTTC. It yields the protein CASSLATDYGRTF.

This clonotype has ten or more counts. The chain recombines TRBV28 with TRBJ2-2; D may correspond to TRBD1 or TRBD2 (6 bases each). CDR3 size: 14 residues. V lost 8 bases and J 3 bases, leaving 13 bases between the germline ends. The germline V gene encodes CDR1 MDHEN and CDR2 SYDVKM. The CDR3 region is CASQERGDTGELFF. CDR3 in DNA: TGTGCCAGCCAAGAGAGGGGGGACACCGGGGAGCTGTTTTTT.

About this clonotype: Sequence at one end of the junction differs from germline and may be a read error. Written as DNA, the CDR3 is TGTGCCAGCAGCCCCGCGACAGGGGCCGGCACCGGGGAGCCGTTTTTT. Its protein product is CASSPATGAGTGEPFF. The V call is TRBV5-4, the J call TRBJ2-2; 8 nucleotides align to TRBD1. The CDR3 spans 16 residues. Germline CDR1 and CDR2: SGHNT and YYREEE (reference sequence).

This clonotype was counted at least ten times. The chain uses TRBV7-9 and TRBJ2-1; TRBD2 might be the D (6 bases). The CDR3 consists of 13 residues. The V end was cut by 1 base, the J end by 7 bases, with 8 bases between. In germline, CDR1 is SEHNR, CDR2 FQNEAQ (reference sequence). The DNA of the CDR3 is TGTGCCAGCAGCTTAGTAGCGGATAATGAGCAGTTCTTC. This translates into CASSLVADNEQFF.

This clonotype was detected many times. The rearrangement uses TRBV7-2 and TRBJ2-7; 8 nucleotides agree with TRBD1. Germline V gene data show CDR1 as SGHTA and CDR2 as FQGNSA. V lost 3 bases and J lost 3; bases outside the gene matches: 7. CDR3 length: 15 amino acids. CDR3 in amino acids: CASSFLPGGIYEQYF. Written as DNA, the CDR3 is TGTGCCAGCAGCTTCCTACCAGGGGGCATCTACGAGCAGTACTTC.

There are many counts of this clonotype. The chain uses TRBV12-3 or TRBV12-4 and TRBJ2-5; 10 bases fit TRBD2. The CDR3 has 16 residues. Trimming cost V 3 bases and J 6 bases; bases outside gene matches: 10. The CDR3 sequence: CASSFGRAGGHQTQYF. The CDR3 nucleotides are TGTGCCAGCAGTTTCGGGCGAGCGGGGGGGCATCAGACCCAGTACTTC.

In regard to this clonotype: A much larger clone differs by one base, so this may be a read error. The chain is built from TRBV20-1 and TRBJ2-5, with TRBD2 matching over 8 bases. Germline CDR1 DFQATT, CDR2 SNEGSKA (reference sequence). This CDR3 spans 11 amino acids. CDR3 nucleotides: TGCAGCGGGGACCGCGGGGGGACCCAGTCCTTC. This translates into CSGDRGGTQSF.

The chain carries TRBV20-1 and TRBJ2-5; TRBD2 matches 13 bases. In germline, CDR1 is DFQATT, CDR2 SNEGSKA (reference sequence). Trimming at V came to 6 bases and at J to 0 bases, leaving 13 bases not matched to a gene. This CDR3 comprises 18 residues. The CDR3 reads CSASSPGLAGMNQETQYF. CDR3 nucleotide sequence: TGCAGTGCCTCGTCCCCGGGACTAGCGGGGATGAACCAAGAGACCCAGTACTTC.

As concerns this clonotype: At one of its ends the junction is not consistent with the germline gene, which may arise from a read error. The gene calls are TRBV20-1 and TRBJ1-2; D is ambiguous. The CDR3 is 13 residues long. From germline, CDR1 is DFQATT and CDR2 SNEGSKA (reference sequence). The CDR3 DNA is TGCAGTGCTAGAGGCCACTCCGCCTATGCCTACACCTTC. Amino acid sequence: CSARGHSAYAYTF.

As to this clonotype: One junction end does not reproduce the germline sequence, and a read error may be involved. J is TRBJ2-3 and V is TRBV7-2; D gene uncertain. Germline CDR1 reads SGHTA; CDR2 reads FQGNSA. The CDR3 is 12 amino acids. The CDR3 spells CASSFSIDTRYF. CDR3 in DNA: TGTGCCAGCAGCTTTAGCATAGATACGCGGTATTTT.

This sequence joins TRBV19 and TRBJ1-3; 10 bases are shared with TRBD1. V lost 3 bases to trimming and J lost 8 bases; unmatched junction nucleotides: 1. This CDR3 contains 13 residues. Germline values: CDR1 LNHDA, CDR2 SQIVND (reference sequence). The CDR3 here is CASSMGQGYTIYF. The CDR3 DNA is TGTGCCAGTAGTATGGGACAGGGGTACACCATATATTTT.

This clonotype was counted at least ten times. The V and J genes are TRBV7-2 and TRBJ2-1; D perhaps matches TRBD1 (5 bases). This CDR3 has 16 amino acids. V was pared by 0 bases and J by 1 base, with 10 bases between. Germline V gene lookup returns CDR1 SGHTA and CDR2 FQGNSA. DNA of the CDR3: TGTGCCAGCAGCTTAGCCTCGACAGAATCCTACAATGAGCAGTTCTTC. Protein product: CASSLASTESYNEQFF.

The chain carries TRBV5-1 and TRBJ2-4; 7 bases match TRBD1. CDR3 size: 15 residues. Losses at the gene ends were 0 bases for V and 15 bases for J; bases not matched to a gene: 15. In germline, CDR1 is SGHRS, CDR2 YFSETQ. The CDR3 nucleotides are TGCGCCAGCAGCTTGGGGGCGACAGGGATCCCTCAGTCGTACTTC. Encoded protein: CASSLGATGIPQSYF.

This clonotype was found many times. The V and J genes are TRBV5-1 and TRBJ2-7, with TRBD2 as a possible D gene (6 bases). Trimming removed 0 bases from V and 7 bases from J, with 17 bases in between. The CDR3 covers 15 residues. Germline CDR1 SGHRS, CDR2 YFSETQ. The chain's CDR3 is CASSLGRGGLGEQYF. The CDR3 coding sequence is TGCGCCAGCAGCTTGGGCAGAGGAGGGTTGGGAGAGCAGTACTTC.